This T cell receptor (beta chain) stems from a study of control samples from healthy donors and cancer patients. Germline CDR1 and CDR2: SGHRS and YFSETQ. The V and J ends lost 4 bases and 0 bases respectively, with 11 bases between them. The CDR3 is 14 residues long. Profiled with immunoSEQ multiplex PCR; TCRdb holds only in-frame clones, not every one. The data hold about 100,000 clones, with over 85% observed a single time. The sequenced material came from blood. The receptor was isolated from a human donor in good health. The donor label of this sample is uncertain. The chain has TRBV5-1 and TRBJ2-7; D is possibly TRBD1 or TRBD2 (5 bases each). CDR3 loop: CASSRDRNSYEQYF. The CDR3 coding sequence is TGCGCCAGCAGCCGGGACCGAAACTCCTACGAGCAGTACTTC.